Included here is one TCR beta chain sequence, with context. Its antigen is as yet unknown. This entry is derived from a study of shared clonotypes between healthy human individuals. As for the study in general: Researchers assigned three CD4 naive, three CD4 memory, two CD8 naive and one CD8 memory plate to each donor. Findings of the study overall: All-four-donor shared clonotypes had higher generation probabilities than non-shared clonotypes did.

Donors, without exception, were Caucasian adults residing in Nashville, Tennessee. Replicate PCRs run on sorted subsets employed approximately 0.2 ug DNA, tens of thousands of T cell genomes. Method: immunoSEQ multiplex PCR; TCRdb's copy keeps in-frame clones and lacks some. The sample contains around 700,000 clones, less than 80% of which appear only once. Germline trimming cut 8 bases from V and 3 bases from J; bases unmatched to any gene: 12. The CDR3 sequence is 16 residues long. Per germline, CDR1 MNHNY and CDR2 SVGAGI (reference sequence). The sequencing sample was made of memory CD4+ T cells sorted from blood. Subset of the sample: CD45RA-negative fraction. This chain connects TRBV6-6 to TRBJ2-4, with 8 bases lining up with TRBD1. This TCR was sampled from a woman aged 25-40 years in good health. CDR3: CASGIWDRWDKNIQYF. The CDR3 coding sequence is TGTGCCAGCGGAATTTGGGACAGGTGGGACAAAAACATTCAGTACTTC.